This T cell receptor (beta chain) was identified during a study of technical replicates of blood from a handful of donors. Sequencing used immunoSEQ multiplex PCR; TCRdb keeps in-frame clones, though not all of them. The table includes some 71,000 clones, around 97% detected once. Germline CDR1 is SQVTM and CDR2 is ANQGSEA. The CDR3 loop spans 14 amino acids. V was clipped by 5 bases and J by 8 bases; unmatched bases: 7. This TCR was sampled from a human donor in good health. This rearrangement joins TRBV29-1 to TRBJ2-1; 12 bases map to TRBD2. Sequencing used T cells isolated from PBMCs. CDR3: CSVQTSGRIYEQFF. In DNA form, the CDR3 reads TGCAGCGTTCAGACTAGCGGGAGAATTTATGAGCAGTTCTTC.